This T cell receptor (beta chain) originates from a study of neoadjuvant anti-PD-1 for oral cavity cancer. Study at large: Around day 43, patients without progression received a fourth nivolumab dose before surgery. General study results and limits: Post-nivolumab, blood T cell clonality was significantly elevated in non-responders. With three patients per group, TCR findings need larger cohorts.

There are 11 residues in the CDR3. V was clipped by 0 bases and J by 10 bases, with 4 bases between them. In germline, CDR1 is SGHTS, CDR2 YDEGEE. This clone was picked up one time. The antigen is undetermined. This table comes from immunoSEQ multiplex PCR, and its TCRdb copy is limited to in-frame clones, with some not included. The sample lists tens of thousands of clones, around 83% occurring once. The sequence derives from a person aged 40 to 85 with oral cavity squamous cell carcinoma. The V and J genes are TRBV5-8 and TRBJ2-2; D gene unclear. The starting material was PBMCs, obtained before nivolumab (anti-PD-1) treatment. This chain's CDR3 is CASSLVTELFF. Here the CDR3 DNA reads TGTGCCAGCAGCTTGGTGACGGAGCTGTTTTTT.